This T cell receptor (beta chain) was identified during a study of blood T cell repertoires in COVID-19. On the study more broadly: PBMCs, B-cell-depleted T cells, or T cells provided the cDNA or gDNA that made up the material.

Participants were aged roughly 18 to 90 years, lived in around 22 US areas, and enrolled virtually. Cohort assignment relied on participant-reported clinical history. Donors of Cohort 3 who recovered were those that had two negative PCRs, clearance, or symptom resolution. The repertoire was sequenced with immunoSEQ multiplex PCR; TCRdb's copy has only in-frame clones and lacks some. The table lists 180,000 or so clones, approximately 80% of them singletons. This CDR3 is 13 amino acids long. Germline lookup yields CDR1 LGHDT and CDR2 YNNKEL (reference sequence). V shed 4 bases and J 5 bases; nucleotides not matched to a gene: 4.

The chain couples TRBV3-1 (or the pseudogene TRBV3-2) to TRBJ2-5; 7 bases align to TRBD1. The TCR was taken from a man aged 50 to 59 who had recovered from COVID-19. The sequencing sample was made of PBMCs or T cells enriched from blood (not recorded which). The CDR3 sequence is CASSLGTAETQYF. Here the CDR3 DNA reads TGTGCCAGCAGCCTTGGGACAGCCGAGACCCAGTACTTC.